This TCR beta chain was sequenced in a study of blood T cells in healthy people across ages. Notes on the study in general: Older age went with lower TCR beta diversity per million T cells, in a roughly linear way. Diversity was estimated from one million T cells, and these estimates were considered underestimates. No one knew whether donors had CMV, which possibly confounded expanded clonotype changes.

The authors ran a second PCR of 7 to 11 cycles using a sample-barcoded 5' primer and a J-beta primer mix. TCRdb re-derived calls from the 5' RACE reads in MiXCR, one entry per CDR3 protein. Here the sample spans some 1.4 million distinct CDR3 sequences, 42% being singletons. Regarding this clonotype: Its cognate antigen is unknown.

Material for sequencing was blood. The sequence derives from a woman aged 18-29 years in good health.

CDR3 protein: CATSGVTANYGYTF. Written as DNA, the CDR3 is TGTGCCACCTCGGGTGTAACAGCTAACTATGGCTACACCTTC. This chain joins TRBV6-5 and TRBJ1-2; D remains unclear. The CDR3 consists of 14 residues. The germline gives CDR1 MNHEY, CDR2 SVGAGI. Between the trimmed V and J ends, which lost 10 bases and 0 bases, there was a span of 15 bases.